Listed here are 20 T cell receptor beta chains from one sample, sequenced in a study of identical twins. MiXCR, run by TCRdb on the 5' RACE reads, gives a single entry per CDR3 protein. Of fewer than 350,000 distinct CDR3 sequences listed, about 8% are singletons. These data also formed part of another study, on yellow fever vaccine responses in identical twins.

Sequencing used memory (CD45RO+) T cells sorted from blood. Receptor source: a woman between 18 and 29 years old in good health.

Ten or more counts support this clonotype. The CDR3 DNA sequence: TGCGCCAGCAGCCCTAGCGGGAGAGTTACGGCGAACAATGAGCAGTTCTTC. Translating gives CASSPSGRVTANNEQFF. The chain uses TRBV5-1 and TRBJ2-1; TRBD2 agrees at 10 bases. The CDR3 extends over 17 amino acids. In germline, CDR1 is SGHRS, CDR2 YFSETQ. The junction had 12 bases not matched to a gene; V was cut back by 4 bases and J by 5 bases.

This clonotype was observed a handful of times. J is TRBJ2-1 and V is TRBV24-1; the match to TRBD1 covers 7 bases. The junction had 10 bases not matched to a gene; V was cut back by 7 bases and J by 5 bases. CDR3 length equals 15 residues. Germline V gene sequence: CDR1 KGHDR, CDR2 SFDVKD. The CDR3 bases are TGTGCCACCAGCTCCGCAGGACAGGACCACAATGAGCAGTTCTTC. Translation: CATSSAGQDHNEQFF.

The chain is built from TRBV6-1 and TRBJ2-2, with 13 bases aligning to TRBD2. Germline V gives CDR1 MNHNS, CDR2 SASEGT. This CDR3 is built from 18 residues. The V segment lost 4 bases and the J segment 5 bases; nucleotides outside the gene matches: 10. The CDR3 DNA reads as TGTGCCAGCAGTGGACTAGCGGGAGGTTTGTCGGGTACCGGGGAGCTGTTTTTT. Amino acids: CASSGLAGGLSGTGELFF.

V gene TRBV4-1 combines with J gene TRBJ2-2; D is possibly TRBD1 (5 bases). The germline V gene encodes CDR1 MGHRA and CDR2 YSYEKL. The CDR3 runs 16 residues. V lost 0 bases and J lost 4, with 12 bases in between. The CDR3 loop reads CASSQDLGLSTGELFF. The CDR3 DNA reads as TGCGCCAGCAGCCAAGATCTGGGGCTATCCACCGGGGAGCTGTTTTTT.

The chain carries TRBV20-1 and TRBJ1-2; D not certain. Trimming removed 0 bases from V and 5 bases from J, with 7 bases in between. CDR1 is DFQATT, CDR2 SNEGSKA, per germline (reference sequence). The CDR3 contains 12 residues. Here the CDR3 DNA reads TGCAGTGCTAGAGAGGCAGATTATGGCTACACCTTC. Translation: CSAREADYGYTF.

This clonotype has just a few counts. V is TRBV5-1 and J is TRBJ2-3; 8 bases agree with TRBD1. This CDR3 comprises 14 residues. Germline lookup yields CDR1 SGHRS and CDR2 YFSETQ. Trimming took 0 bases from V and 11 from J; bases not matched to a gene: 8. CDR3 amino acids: CASSLEAGQGVQYF. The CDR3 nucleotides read TGCGCCAGCAGCTTGGAAGCTGGACAGGGTGTGCAGTATTTT.

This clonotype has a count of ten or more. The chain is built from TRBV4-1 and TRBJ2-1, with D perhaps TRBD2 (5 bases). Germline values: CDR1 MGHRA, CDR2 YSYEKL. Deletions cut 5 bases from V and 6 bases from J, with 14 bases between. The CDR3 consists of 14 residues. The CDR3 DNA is TGCGCCAGCAGCTATAGCGCCACGTCCAATGAGCAGTTCTTC. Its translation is CASSYSATSNEQFF.

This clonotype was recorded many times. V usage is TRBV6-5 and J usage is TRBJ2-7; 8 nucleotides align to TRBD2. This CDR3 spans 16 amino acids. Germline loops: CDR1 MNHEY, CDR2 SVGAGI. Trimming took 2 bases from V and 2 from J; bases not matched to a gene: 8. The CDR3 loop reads CASSYPGSSGTYEQYF. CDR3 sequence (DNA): TGTGCCAGCAGTTACCCGGGGAGTAGCGGGACCTACGAGCAGTACTTC.

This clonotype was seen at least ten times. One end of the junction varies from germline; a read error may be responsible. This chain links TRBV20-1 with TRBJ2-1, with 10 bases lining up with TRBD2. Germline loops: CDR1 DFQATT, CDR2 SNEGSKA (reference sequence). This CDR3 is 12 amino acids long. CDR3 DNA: TGCAGTGCTAGAGCCCTAGCGGGAGCCCCCCCCTTC. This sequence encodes CSARALAGAPPF.

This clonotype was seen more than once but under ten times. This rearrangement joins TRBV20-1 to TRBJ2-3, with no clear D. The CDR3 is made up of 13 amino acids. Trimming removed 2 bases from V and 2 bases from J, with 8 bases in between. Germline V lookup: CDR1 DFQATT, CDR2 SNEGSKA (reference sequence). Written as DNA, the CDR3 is TGCAGTGCTAGACGTACCGACACAGATACGCAGTATTTT. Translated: CSARRTDTDTQYF.

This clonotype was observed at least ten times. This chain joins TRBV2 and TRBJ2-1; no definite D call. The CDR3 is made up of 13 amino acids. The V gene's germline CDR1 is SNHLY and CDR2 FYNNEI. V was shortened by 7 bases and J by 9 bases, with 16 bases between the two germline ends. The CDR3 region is CASKTRQLSEQFF. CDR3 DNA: TGTGCCAGCAAGACACGGCAGTTAAGTGAGCAGTTCTTC.

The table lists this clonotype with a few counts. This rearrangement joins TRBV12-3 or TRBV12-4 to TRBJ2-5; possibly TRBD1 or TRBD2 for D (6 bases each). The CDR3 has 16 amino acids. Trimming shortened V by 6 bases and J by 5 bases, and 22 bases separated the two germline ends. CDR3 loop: CASSPWGLGGLETQYF. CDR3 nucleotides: TGTGCCAGCAGCCCCTGGGGGCTAGGAGGGTTGGAGACCCAGTACTTC.

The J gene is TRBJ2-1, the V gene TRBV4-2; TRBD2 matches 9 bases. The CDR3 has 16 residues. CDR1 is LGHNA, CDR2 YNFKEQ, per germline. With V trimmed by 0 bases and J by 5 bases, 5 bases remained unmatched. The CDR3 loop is CASSQDAGGGHNEQFF. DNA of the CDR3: TGTGCCAGCAGCCAAGACGCGGGGGGGGGCCACAATGAGCAGTTCTTC.

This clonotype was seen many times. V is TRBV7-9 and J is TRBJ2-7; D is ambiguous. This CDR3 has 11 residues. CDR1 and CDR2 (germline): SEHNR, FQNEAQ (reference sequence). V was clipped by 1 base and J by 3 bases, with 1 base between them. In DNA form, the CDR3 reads TGTGCCAGCAGCTTAGACTACGAGCAGTACTTC. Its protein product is CASSLDYEQYF.

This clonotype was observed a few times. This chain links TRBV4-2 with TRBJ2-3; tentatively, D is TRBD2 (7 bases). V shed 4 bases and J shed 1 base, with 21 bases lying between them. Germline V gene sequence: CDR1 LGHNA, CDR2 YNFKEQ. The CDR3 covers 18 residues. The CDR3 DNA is TGTGCCAGCAGCCCCACCCTCCTTGGGCGGGGGCGCACAGATACGCAGTATTTT. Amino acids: CASSPTLLGRGRTDTQYF.

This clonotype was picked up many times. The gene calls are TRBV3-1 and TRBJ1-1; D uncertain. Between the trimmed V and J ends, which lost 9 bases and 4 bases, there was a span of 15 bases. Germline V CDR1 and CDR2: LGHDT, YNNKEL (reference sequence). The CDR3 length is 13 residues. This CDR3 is CASRTAGGTEAFF. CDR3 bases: TGTGCCAGTCGGACGGCCGGAGGCACTGAAGCTTTCTTT.

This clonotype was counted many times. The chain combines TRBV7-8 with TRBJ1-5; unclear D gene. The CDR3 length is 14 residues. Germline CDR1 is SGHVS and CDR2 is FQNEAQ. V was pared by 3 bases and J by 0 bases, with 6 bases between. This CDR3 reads CASSLTHSNQPQHF. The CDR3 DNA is TGTGCCAGCAGCTTGACACATAGCAATCAGCCCCAGCATTTT.

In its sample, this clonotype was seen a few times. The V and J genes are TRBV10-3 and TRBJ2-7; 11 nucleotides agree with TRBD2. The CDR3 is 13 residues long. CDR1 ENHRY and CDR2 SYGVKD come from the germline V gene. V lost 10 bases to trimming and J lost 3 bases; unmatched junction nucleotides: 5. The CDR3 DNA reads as TGTGCCACCACTAGCGGGAGTTACTACGAGCAGTACTTC. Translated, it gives CATTSGSYYEQYF.

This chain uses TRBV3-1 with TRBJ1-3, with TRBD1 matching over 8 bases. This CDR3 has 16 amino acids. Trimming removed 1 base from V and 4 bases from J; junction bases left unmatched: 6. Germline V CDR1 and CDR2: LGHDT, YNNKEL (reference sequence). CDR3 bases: TGTGCCAGCAGCCAAGGGTACGGGACAGGAGGAAACACCATATATTTT. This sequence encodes CASSQGYGTGGNTIYF. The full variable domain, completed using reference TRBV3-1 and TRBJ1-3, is DTAVSQTPKYLVTQMGNDKSIKCEQNLGHDTMYWYKQDSKKFLKIMFSYNNKELIINETVPNRFSPKSPDKAHLNLHINSLELGDSAVYFCASSQGYGTGGNTIYFGEGSWLTVV.

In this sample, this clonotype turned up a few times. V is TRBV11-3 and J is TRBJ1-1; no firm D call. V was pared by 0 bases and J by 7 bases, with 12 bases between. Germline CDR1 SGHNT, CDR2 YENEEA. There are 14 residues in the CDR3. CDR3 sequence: CASSLDFGRGEAFF. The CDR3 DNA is TGTGCCAGCAGCTTAGATTTCGGGCGGGGTGAAGCTTTCTTT.